A single sample is the source of the 21 T cell receptor beta chains below, sequenced in a study of long-term antiretroviral therapy in people with HIV (dated by TCRdb to the early 2020s). The immunoSEQ hsTCRB v3.0 assay was used at survey level resolution to sequence the TRB variable region. The clones in this table, taken by TCRdb from immuneACCESS, are in-frame only. Not every clone is retained; where verified, under half of the shortfall comes from an unresolved V gene, and the cause of the rest is unknown. In this sample the table shows 11,000 to 15,000 clones, 88% of which occur a single time. The ten top clones hold 11% of the sample. The sample here was unsorted PBMCs, taken 6.2 years after starting antiretroviral therapy. The receptors come from a man aged 35-49 years with HIV.

The genes are TRBV7-3 and TRBJ2-5; tentative D call: TRBD2 (5 bases). Looked up from germline, CDR1 is SGHTA and CDR2 is FQGTGA. V lost 2 bases and J 3 bases, leaving 7 bases between the germline ends. This CDR3 region has 13 residues. The CDR3 loop is CASSLDGEETQYF. The CDR3 coding sequence is TGTGCCAGCAGCTTAGACGGGGAAGAGACCCAGTACTTC.

The rearrangement links TRBV29-1 to TRBJ2-1; unclear D gene. V lost 4 bases to trimming and J lost 9 bases, with 10 bases between them. CDR1 and CDR2 from the germline V gene are SQVTM and ANQGSEA. The length of the CDR3 is 11 residues. The chain's CDR3 is CSVVRFGEQFF. The CDR3 DNA is TGCAGCGTTGTACGGTTCGGTGAGCAGTTCTTC.

The sample holds one count of this clone. This rearrangement joins TRBV4-3 to TRBJ1-3; D remains ambiguous. CDR3 length equals 15 residues. V lost 4 bases and J 0 bases, leaving 10 bases between the germline ends. CDR1 is LGHNA and CDR2 is YSLEER in the germline V gene. DNA for the CDR3: TGCGCCAGCAGCCCAGACCCTTTCTCTGGAAACACCATATATTTT. Its protein product is CASSPDPFSGNTIYF.

This CDR3 reads CSVGDSYEQYF. For the CDR3, the DNA is TGCAGCGTTGGGGACAGCTACGAGCAGTACTTC. The chain uses TRBV29-1 and TRBJ2-7; TRBD1 matches at 7 bases. CDR3 length: 11 residues. V was clipped by 4 bases and J by 3 bases; unmatched bases: 0. Germline CDR1 and CDR2: SQVTM and ANQGSEA.

The chain recombines TRBV7-8 with TRBJ2-7, with D unclear. The CDR3 contains 12 residues. V gave up 1 base and J gave up 7 bases, with 8 bases separating them. CDR1 and CDR2 (germline): SGHVS, FQNEAQ. In nucleotides, the CDR3 is TGTGCCAGCAGCTTAGTCAACAGTGAGCAGTACTTC. Its protein is CASSLVNSEQYF.

The V and J genes are TRBV10-3 and TRBJ2-1; D may correspond to TRBD1 or TRBD2 (6 bases each). Germline assignment: CDR1 ENHRY and CDR2 SYGVKD. The CDR3 has 12 amino acids. Trimming took off 5 bases at V and 8 bases at J, with 10 bases between the two ends. CDR3 nucleotides: TGTGCCATCAGTCCAGGGGAGGATGAGCAGTTCTTC. Translating gives CAISPGEDEQFF.

The V and J genes are TRBV5-1 and TRBJ1-1; D is uncertain. V was pared by 0 bases and J by 5 bases, with 11 bases between. Germline V CDR1 and CDR2: SGHRS, YFSETQ. This CDR3 contains 14 residues. In nucleotides, the CDR3 is TGCGCCAGCAGCTTGGTTGGGGATCCAACTGAAGCTTTCTTT. Amino acids: CASSLVGDPTEAFF.

The chain links TRBV18 to TRBJ1-1, with 8 positions matching TRBD1. CDR1 KGHSH and CDR2 LQKENI come from the germline V gene. After removal of 3 bases from V and 1 base from J, the junction contained 7 bases not matched to a gene. The CDR3 is 16 amino acids. CDR3 sequence (DNA): TGTGCCAGCTCACCGGGGCAGGGGGCTGCGAACACTGAAGCTTTCTTT. Amino acid sequence: CASSPGQGAANTEAFF.

J is TRBJ2-7 and V is TRBV5-8, with TRBD1 matching over 11 bases. V was clipped by 4 bases and J by 3 bases; unmatched bases: 6. This CDR3 is built from 15 residues. The V gene's germline CDR1 is SGHTS and CDR2 YDEGEE. DNA of the CDR3: TGTGCCAGCAGCCTATGGACAGGGGGCATCTACGAGCAGTACTTC. Translation gives CASSLWTGGIYEQYF.

This chain links TRBV7-3 with TRBJ2-1; tentatively, D is TRBD2 (6 bases). Germline V CDR1 and CDR2: SGHTA, FQGTGA. The germline V and J ends were trimmed by 4 bases and 3 bases, with 13 bases remaining between them. The CDR3 is 15 residues long. The CDR3 reads CASSSSGTLYNEQFF. In DNA form, the CDR3 reads TGTGCCAGCAGCTCCTCCGGGACTCTCTACAATGAGCAGTTCTTC.

This chain uses TRBV4-2 with TRBJ1-3; D call uncertain. With 0 bases removed from V and 3 bases from J, the gap between germline ends came to 0 bases. Germline V gives CDR1 LGHNA, CDR2 YNFKEQ. There are 12 residues in the CDR3. The CDR3 reads CASSQDGNTIYF. The CDR3 region has the DNA TGTGCCAGCAGCCAAGATGGAAACACCATATATTTT.

The V call is TRBV9, the J call TRBJ2-3; 8 bases are shared with TRBD2. The CDR3 is 14 amino acids. In germline, CDR1 is SGDLS, CDR2 YYNGEE. V lost 4 bases to trimming and J lost 2 bases; unmatched junction nucleotides: 3. The CDR3 protein is CASSLSGDTDTQYF. The CDR3 DNA is TGTGCCAGCAGCCTTAGCGGGGACACAGATACGCAGTATTTT.

This clone is labeled large. At the DNA level, this CDR3 is encoded by other sequences in the same sample as well. The gene calls are TRBV4-3 and TRBJ2-3; D is undetermined. The ends were cut back, 0 bases at V and 0 bases at J, with 4 bases in the middle. Germline CDR1 LGHNA, CDR2 YSLEER. The CDR3 is made up of 14 amino acids. CDR3 DNA sequence: TGCGCCAGCAGCCAAGATCGGAGCACAGATACGCAGTATTTT. Its protein is CASSQDRSTDTQYF.

This clone was counted a few times. The V call is TRBV5-1, the J call TRBJ1-2; 7 bases align to TRBD1. This CDR3 comprises 14 residues. CDR1 and CDR2 (germline): SGHRS, YFSETQ. Germline trimming cut 1 base from V and 8 bases from J; bases unmatched to any gene: 8. CDR3: CASSLSTGTQGYTF. CDR3 DNA: TGCGCCAGCAGCTTGTCGACAGGGACACAGGGCTACACCTTC.

The chain uses TRBV19 and TRBJ2-7; no firm D call. With 3 bases removed from V and 1 base from J, the gap between germline ends came to 10 bases. Germline CDR1 reads LNHDA; CDR2 reads SQIVND (reference sequence). The CDR3 has 14 residues. CDR3 in amino acids: CASSILGGSYEQYF. CDR3 bases: TGTGCCAGTAGTATCCTTGGCGGTTCCTACGAGCAGTACTTC.

In DNA, the CDR3 is TGCGCCAGCGGGGGGGAGACCCAGTACTTC. It is translated as CASGGETQYF. The rearrangement joins TRBV10-1 to TRBJ2-5; possibly TRBD2 for D (6 bases). This CDR3 contains 10 residues. The germline V gene has CDR1 WNHNN and CDR2 SYGVQD (reference sequence). V lost 8 bases and J lost 5, with 6 bases in between.

By share of the sample, this clone is large. This same CDR3 is encoded by further DNA sequences in the sample. This chain links TRBV27 with TRBJ2-1, with 8 bases identical to TRBD2. CDR3 length equals 15 residues. Unmatched junction bases numbered 4, after V lost 3 bases and J lost 3 bases. The germline gives CDR1 MNHEY, CDR2 SMNVEV (reference sequence). Here the CDR3 DNA reads TGTGCCAGCAGTTTTCCTAGCGGGCGCTACAATGAGCAGTTCTTC. Translating it yields CASSFPSGRYNEQFF.

The chain is built from TRBV5-1 and TRBJ1-1, with D perhaps matching TRBD1 (6 bases). Trimming pared 6 bases from V and 7 bases from J, leaving 25 bases between. In germline, CDR1 is SGHRS, CDR2 YFSETQ. This CDR3 is built from 16 residues. CDR3 nucleotide sequence: TGCGCCAGCACTTTGGGGGCAGGGGACCTCGGCGGTGAAGCTTTCTTT. Protein: CASTLGAGDLGGEAFF.

The chain carries TRBV7-3 and TRBJ2-2; tentative D call: TRBD2 (6 bases). The V gene lost 1 base and the J gene lost 6 bases, with 15 bases spanning the gap. The CDR3 is 16 residues long. In germline, CDR1 is SGHTA, CDR2 FQGTGA. CDR3 amino acids: CASSLIGASGAGELFF. DNA for the CDR3: TGTGCCAGCAGCTTAATAGGTGCCTCGGGGGCCGGGGAGCTGTTTTTT.

The gene calls are TRBV6-1 and TRBJ1-5, with 7 bases that match TRBD1. The ends lost 4 bases at V and 6 bases at J; junction bases unmatched: 6. CDR1 MNHNS and CDR2 SASEGT come from the germline V gene. The CDR3 runs to 14 residues. The CDR3 DNA reads TGTGCCAGCAGTGGTACAGGGGCGGTTCAGCCCCAGCATTTT. This encodes CASSGTGAVQPQHF.

V and J are TRBV7-3 and TRBJ2-1; 10 nucleotides line up with TRBD1. The CDR3 runs 15 residues. V was clipped by 1 base and J by 6 bases; unmatched bases: 3. Germline assignment: CDR1 SGHTA and CDR2 FQGTGA. The CDR3 DNA is TGTGCCAGCAGCTTAAGAGGGACAGGGGTCAATGAGCAGTTCTTC. This translates into CASSLRGTGVNEQFF.